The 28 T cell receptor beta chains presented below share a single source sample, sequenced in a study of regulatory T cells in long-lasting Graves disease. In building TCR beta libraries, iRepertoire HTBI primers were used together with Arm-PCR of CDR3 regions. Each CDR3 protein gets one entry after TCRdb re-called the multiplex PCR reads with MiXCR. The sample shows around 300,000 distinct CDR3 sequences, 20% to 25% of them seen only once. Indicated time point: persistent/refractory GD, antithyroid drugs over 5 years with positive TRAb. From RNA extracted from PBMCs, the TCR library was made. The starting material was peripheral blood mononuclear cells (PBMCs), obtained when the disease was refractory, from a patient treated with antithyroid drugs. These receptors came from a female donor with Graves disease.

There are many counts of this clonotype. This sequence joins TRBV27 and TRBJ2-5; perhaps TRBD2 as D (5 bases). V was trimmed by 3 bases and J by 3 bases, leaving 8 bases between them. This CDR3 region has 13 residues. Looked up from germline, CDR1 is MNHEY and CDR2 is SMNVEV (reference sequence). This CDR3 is CASSLDGKETQYF. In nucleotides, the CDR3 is TGTGCCAGCAGTTTGGACGGGAAAGAGACCCAGTACTTC.

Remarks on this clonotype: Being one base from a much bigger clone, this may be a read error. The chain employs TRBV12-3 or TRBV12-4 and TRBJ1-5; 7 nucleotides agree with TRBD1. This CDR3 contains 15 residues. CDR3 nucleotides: TGTGCCAGCAGTCCGCGGGACAGCTTCAATCAGTCCCAGCATTTT. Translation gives CASSPRDSFNQSQHF.

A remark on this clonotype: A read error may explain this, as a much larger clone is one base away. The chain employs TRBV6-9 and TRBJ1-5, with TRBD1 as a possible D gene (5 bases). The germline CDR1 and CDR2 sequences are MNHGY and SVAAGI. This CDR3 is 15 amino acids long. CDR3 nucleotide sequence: TGTGCCAGCAGTTACGTGGGACGTAGCAATCAGCTCCAGCATTTT. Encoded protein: CASSYVGRSNQLQHF.

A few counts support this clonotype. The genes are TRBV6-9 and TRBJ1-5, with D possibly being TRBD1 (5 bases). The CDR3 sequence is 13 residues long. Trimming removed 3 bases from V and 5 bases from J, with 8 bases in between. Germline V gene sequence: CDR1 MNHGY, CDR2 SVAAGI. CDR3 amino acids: CASSYGGYQPQHF. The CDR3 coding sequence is TGTGCCAGCAGTTACGGGGGATATCAGCCCCAGCATTTT.

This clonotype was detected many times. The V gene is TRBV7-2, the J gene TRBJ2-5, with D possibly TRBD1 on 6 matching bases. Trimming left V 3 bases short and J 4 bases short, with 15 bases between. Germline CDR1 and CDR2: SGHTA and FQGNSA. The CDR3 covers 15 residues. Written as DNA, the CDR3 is TGTGCCAGCAGCTTCGTCTCAGGGGAGAGAGAGACCCAGTACTTC. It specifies CASSFVSGERETQYF.

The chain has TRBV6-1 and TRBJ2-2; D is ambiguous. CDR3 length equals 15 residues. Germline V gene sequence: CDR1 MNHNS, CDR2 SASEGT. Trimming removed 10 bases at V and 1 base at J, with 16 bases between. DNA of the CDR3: TGTGCCACCAATGAAGCAGGTTTGAACACCGGGGAGCTGTTTTTT. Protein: CATNEAGLNTGELFF.

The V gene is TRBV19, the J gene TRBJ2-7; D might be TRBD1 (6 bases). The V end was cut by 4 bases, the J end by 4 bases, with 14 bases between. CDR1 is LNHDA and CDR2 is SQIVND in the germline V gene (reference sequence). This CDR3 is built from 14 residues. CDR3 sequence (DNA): TGTGCCAGTAGTACCCTCATACAGGGTTACGAGCAGTACTTC. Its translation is CASSTLIQGYEQYF.

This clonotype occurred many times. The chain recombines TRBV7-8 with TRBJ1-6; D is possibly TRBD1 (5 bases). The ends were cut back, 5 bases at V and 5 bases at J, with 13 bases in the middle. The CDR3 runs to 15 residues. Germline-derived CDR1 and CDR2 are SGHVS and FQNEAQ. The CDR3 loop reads CASSPVGQDNSPLHF. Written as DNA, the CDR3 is TGTGCCAGCAGCCCGGTGGGGCAGGATAATTCACCCCTCCACTTT.

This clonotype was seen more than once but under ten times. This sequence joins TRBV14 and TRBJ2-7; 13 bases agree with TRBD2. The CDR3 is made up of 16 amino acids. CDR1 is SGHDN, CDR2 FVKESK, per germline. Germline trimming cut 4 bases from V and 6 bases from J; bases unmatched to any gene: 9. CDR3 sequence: CASSLLAGGLSSEQYF. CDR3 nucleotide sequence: TGTGCCAGCAGCCTACTAGCGGGAGGGTTATCTTCCGAGCAGTACTTC. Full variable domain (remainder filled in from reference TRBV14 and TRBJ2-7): EAGVTQFPSHSVIEKGQTVTLRCDPISGHDNLYWYRRVMGKEIKFLLHFVKESKQDESGMPNNRFLAERTGGTYSTLKVQPAELEDSGVYFCASSLLAGGLSSEQYFGPGTRLTVT.

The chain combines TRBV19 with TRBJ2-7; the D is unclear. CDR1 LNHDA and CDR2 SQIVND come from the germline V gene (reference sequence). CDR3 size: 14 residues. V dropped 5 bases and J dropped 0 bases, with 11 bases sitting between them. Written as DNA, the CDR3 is TGTGCCAGTAGTCTATACACCGACTCCTACGAGCAGTACTTC. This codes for CASSLYTDSYEQYF.

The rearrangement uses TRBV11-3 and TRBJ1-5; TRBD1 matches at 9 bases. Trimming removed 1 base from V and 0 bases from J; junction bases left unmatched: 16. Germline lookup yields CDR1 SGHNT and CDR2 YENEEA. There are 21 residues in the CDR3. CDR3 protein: CASSLAGIPGQGKDSNQPQHF. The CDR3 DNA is TGTGCCAGCAGCTTAGCAGGGATCCCCGGACAGGGGAAAGATAGCAATCAGCCCCAGCATTTT.

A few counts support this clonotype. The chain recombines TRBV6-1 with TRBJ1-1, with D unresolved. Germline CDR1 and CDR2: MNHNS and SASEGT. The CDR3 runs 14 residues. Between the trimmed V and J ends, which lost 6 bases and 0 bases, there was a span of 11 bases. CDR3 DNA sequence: TGTGCCAGCAGCGAACACGGACTGAACACTGAAGCTTTCTTT. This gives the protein CASSEHGLNTEAFF.

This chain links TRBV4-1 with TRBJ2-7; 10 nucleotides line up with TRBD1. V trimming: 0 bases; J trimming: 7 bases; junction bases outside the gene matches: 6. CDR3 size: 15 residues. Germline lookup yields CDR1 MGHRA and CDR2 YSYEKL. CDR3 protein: CASSQDDRGRREQYF. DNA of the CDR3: TGCGCCAGCAGCCAAGATGACAGGGGGCGAAGGGAGCAGTACTTC.

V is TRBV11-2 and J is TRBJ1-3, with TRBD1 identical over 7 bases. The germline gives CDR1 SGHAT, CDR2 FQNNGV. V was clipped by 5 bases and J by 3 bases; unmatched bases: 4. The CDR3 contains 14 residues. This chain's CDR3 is CASSTGQLGNTIYF. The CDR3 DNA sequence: TGTGCCAGCAGCACGGGACAGCTTGGAAACACCATATATTTT.

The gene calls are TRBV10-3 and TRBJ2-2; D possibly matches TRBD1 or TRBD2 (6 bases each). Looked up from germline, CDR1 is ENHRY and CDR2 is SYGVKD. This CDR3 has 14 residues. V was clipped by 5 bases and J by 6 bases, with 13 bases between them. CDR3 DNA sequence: TGTGCCATCAGTTACAGGGAGGCGGCCGGGGAGCTGTTTTTT. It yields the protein CAISYREAAGELFF.

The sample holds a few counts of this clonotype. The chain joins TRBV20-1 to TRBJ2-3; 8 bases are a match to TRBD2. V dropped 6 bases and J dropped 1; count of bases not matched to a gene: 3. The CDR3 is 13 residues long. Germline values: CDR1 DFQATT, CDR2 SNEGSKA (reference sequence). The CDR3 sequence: CSAPAGGTDTQYF. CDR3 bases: TGCAGTGCCCCAGCGGGGGGCACAGATACGCAGTATTTT.

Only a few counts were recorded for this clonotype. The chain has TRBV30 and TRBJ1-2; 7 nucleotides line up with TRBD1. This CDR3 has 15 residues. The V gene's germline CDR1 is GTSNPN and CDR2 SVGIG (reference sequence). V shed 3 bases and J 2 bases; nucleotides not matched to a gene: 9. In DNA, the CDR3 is TGTGCCTGGAGCCGACAGGGCAGAATAAACTATGGCTACACCTTC. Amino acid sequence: CAWSRQGRINYGYTF.

The CDR3 protein is CSAPDIGTSGVNEQYF. CDR3 sequence (DNA): TGCAGTGCCCCCGACATTGGGACTAGCGGGGTGAACGAGCAGTACTTC. V and J are TRBV20-1 and TRBJ2-7; 13 bases agree with TRBD2. Germline loops: CDR1 DFQATT, CDR2 SNEGSKA (reference sequence). The V segment lost 6 bases and the J segment 5 bases; nucleotides outside the gene matches: 13. The CDR3 totals 16 residues.

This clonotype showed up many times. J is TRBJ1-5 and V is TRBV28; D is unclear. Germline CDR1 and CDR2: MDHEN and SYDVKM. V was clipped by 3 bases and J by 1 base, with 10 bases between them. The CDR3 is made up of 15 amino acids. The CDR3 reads CASSLAGLSNQPQHF. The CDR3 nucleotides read TGTGCCAGCAGTTTGGCCGGCTTGAGCAATCAGCCCCAGCATTTT.

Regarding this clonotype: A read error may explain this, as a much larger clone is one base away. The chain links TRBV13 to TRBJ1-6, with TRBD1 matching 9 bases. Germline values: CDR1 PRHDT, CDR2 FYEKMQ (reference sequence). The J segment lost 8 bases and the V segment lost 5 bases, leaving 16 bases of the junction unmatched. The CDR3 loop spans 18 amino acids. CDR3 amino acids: CASSLRQWTGEDDSPLHF. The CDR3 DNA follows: TGTGCCAGCAGCCTACGACAGTGGACAGGGGAGGATGATTCACCCCTCCACTTT. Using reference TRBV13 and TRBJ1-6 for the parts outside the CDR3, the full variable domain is AAGVIQSPRHLIKEKRETATLKCYPIPRHDTVYWYQQGPGQDPQFLISFYEKMQSDKGSIPDRFSAQQFSDYHSELNMSSLELGDSALYFCASSLRQWTGEDDSPLHFGNGTRLTVT.

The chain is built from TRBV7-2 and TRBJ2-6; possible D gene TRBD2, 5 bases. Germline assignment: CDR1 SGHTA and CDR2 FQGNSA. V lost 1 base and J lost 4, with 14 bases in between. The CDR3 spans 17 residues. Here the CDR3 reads CASSLGSGSWGANVLTF. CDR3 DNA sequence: TGTGCCAGCAGCTTAGGGTCGGGGAGCTGGGGGGCCAACGTCCTGACTTTC.

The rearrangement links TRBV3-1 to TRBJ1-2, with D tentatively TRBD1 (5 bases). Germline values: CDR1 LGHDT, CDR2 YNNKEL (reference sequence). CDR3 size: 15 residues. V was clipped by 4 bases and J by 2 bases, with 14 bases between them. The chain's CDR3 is CASSRDSFPNYGYTF. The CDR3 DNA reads TGTGCCAGCAGCCGCGACAGTTTCCCCAACTATGGCTACACCTTC.

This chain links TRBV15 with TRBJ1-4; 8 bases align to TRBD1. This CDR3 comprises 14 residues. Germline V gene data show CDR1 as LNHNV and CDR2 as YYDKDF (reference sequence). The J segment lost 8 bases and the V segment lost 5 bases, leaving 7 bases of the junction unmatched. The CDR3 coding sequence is TGTGCCACCAGCGGCGGACAGGGTGGGGAAAAACTGTTTTTT. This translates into CATSGGQGGEKLFF.

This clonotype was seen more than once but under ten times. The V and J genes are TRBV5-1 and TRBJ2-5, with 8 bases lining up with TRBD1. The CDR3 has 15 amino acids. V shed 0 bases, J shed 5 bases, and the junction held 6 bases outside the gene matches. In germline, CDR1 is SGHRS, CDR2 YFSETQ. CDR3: CASSLDGQGMETQYF. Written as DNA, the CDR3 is TGCGCCAGCAGCTTGGATGGACAGGGAATGGAGACCCAGTACTTC.

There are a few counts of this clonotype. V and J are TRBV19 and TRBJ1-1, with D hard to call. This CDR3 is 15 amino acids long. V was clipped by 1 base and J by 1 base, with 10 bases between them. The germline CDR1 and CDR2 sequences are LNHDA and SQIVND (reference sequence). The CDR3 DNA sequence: TGTGCCAGTAGTATAGTTGGCAGGCGGAACACTGAAGCTTTCTTT. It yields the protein CASSIVGRRNTEAFF.

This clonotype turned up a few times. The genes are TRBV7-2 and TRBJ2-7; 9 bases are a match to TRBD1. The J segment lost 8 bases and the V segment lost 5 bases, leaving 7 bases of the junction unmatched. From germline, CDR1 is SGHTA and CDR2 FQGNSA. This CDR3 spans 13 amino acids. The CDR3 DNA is TGTGCCAGCAGCCCCGAGGACAGGGGCAAGCAGTACTTC. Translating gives CASSPEDRGKQYF.

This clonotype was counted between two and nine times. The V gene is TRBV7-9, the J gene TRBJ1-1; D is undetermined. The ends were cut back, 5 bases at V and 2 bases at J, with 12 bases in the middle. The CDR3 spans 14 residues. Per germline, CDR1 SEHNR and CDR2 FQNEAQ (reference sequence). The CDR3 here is CASSTQPGNTEAFF. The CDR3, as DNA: TGTGCCAGCAGCACCCAGCCTGGCAACACTGAAGCTTTCTTT.

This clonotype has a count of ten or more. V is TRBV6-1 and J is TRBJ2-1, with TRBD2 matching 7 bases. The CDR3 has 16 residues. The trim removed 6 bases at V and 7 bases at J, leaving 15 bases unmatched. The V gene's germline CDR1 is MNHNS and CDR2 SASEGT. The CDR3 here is CASSSLLAALGNEQFF. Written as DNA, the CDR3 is TGTGCCAGCAGCTCCCTTCTAGCGGCCCTCGGGAATGAGCAGTTCTTC.